The entry below describes one TCR beta chain. TCRdb's table, derived via immunoSEQ multiplex PCR, lists solely in-frame clones and lacks some. The sample contains over 450,000 clones, 85% to 90% of which appear only once. The data originate from a study of blood T cell repertoires in COVID-19. Study in general: The origin of the acute and convalescent COVID-19 samples was the United States, Italy and Spain.

The trim removed 4 bases at V and 4 bases at J, leaving 1 base unmatched. This CDR3 has 12 residues. CDR1 MNHEY and CDR2 SVGAGI come from the germline V gene. Seattle's enrolled individuals joined amid active infection and were then monitored longitudinally. This chain joins TRBV6-5 and TRBJ2-7; 7 nucleotides line up with TRBD2. This TCR came from a woman aged 45-60 years with COVID-19, enrolled during active disease. Material for sequencing was peripheral blood. In DNA form, the CDR3 reads TGTGCCAGCAGTTGGGAGGGGTACGAGCAGTACTTC. Translating it yields CASSWEGYEQYF.